This paragraph reports one TCR beta chain. This sample stems from a study of long-term antiretroviral therapy in people with HIV. Investigators performed immunoSEQ version v3.0 at survey level. Assay: immunoSEQ multiplex PCR; the TCRdb copy retains only in-frame clones and omits some. The sample holds about 22,000 clones, around four fifths seen once. The CDR3 length is 17 residues. The V and J ends lost 5 bases and 6 bases, in that order; junction bases with no gene match: 9. Germline V gene data show CDR1 as SGHAT and CDR2 as FQNNGV. This TCR was sampled from a man in his late teens or twenties with HIV. The rearrangement links TRBV11-2 to TRBJ1-6; 11 bases map to TRBD1. The sample here was unsorted PBMCs, taken roughly 4 years after starting antiretroviral therapy. The CDR3 region is CASSPDRGLDSNSPLHF. In DNA, the CDR3 is TGTGCCAGCAGCCCGGACAGGGGGCTAGACTCTAATTCACCCCTCCACTTT. Filled out from reference TRBV11-2 and TRBJ1-6, the complete variable domain reads EAGVAQSPRYKIIEKRQSVAFWCNPISGHATLYWYQQILGQGPKLLIQFQNNGVVDDSQLPKDRFSAERLKGVDSTLKIQPAKLEDSAVYLCASSPDRGLDSNSPLHFGNGTRLTVT.